This T cell receptor (beta chain) was profiled in a study of blood T cell repertoires in COVID-19. Study-wide background: Collection of acute and convalescent COVID-19 samples took place in the United States, Italy and Spain. T cells, B-cell-depleted T cells, or PBMCs provided the cDNA or gDNA that served as material.

As originally analysed: From reference gene primer amplification, estimates of nucleated cell counts were derived. Sequenced by immunoSEQ multiplex PCR; TCRdb stores in-frame clones only, minus some. The V and J calls and the clone size are those of that table, but D and trimming were determined from the DNA. The top ten hold 10% to 15% of the sample, which has 55,000 to 80,000 clones, 82% seen once. Deletions cut 4 bases from V and 6 bases from J, with 13 bases between. The CDR3 extends over 14 amino acids. Germline CDR1 is SEHNR and CDR2 is FQNEAQ (reference sequence). The chain is built from TRBV7-9 and TRBJ1-5; a possible D gene is TRBD1 (5 bases). Input material: peripheral blood. The receptor comes from a human donor in a cohort sampled during active COVID-19. The CDR3 DNA follows: TGTGCCAGCAGCTCCCGGGGGGTAGGTCAGCCCCAGCATTTT. Its translation: CASSSRGVGQPQHF.